This TCR beta chain was identified in a study of memory CD4+ T cells and cytomegalovirus serostatus. Study context: Of the healthy Belgian adults, 8 to 10 were CMV seropositive and 24 seronegative.

Sequenced by immunoSEQ multiplex PCR; TCRdb stores in-frame clones only, minus some. This sample has around 76,000 clones; 75% to 85% occur once, and the top ten carry 2.5% to 3%. Per germline, CDR1 LNHDA and CDR2 SQIVND (reference sequence). The CDR3 sequence is 12 residues long. V was clipped by 4 bases and J by 8 bases, with 6 bases between them. Study-wide results and limits: Each of some 67 CMV-associated TCRbeta sequences occurred in one to five individuals.

Points on this clone: Its antigen is not known.

Single viable CD3+CD4+CD8-CD45RO+ cells were sorted as the memory CD4+ T cells. CD4+ T cells were isolated by positive magnetic selection. This receptor was taken from an adult in good health and CMV-seropositive. This chain links TRBV19 with TRBJ1-6; no clear D. Sequencing was done on a sample of memory CD4+ T cells from blood. CDR3 loop: CASSRRDSPLHF. CDR3 coding DNA: TGTGCCAGTAGTAGGAGGGATTCACCCCTCCACTTT.